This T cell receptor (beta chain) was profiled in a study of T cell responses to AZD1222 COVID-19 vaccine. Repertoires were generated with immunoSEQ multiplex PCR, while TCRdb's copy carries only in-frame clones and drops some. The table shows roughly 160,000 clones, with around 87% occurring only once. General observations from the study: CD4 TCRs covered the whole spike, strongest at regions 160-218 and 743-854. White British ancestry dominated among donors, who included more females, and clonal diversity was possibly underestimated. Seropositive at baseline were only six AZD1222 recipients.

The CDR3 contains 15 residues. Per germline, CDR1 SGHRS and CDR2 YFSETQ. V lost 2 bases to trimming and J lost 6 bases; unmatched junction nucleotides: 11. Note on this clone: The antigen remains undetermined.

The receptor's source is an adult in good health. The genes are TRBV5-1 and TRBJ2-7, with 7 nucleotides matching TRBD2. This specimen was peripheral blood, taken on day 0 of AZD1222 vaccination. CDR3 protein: CASSFMTAGRVEQYF. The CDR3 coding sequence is TGCGCCAGCAGCTTTATGACAGCGGGGCGGGTCGAGCAGTACTTC. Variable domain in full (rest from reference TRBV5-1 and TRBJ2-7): KAGVTQTPRYLIKTRGQQVTLSCSPISGHRSVSWYQQTPGQGLQFLFEYFSETQRNKGNFPGRFSGRQFSNSRSEMNVSTLELGDSALYLCASSFMTAGRVEQYFGPGTRLTVT.